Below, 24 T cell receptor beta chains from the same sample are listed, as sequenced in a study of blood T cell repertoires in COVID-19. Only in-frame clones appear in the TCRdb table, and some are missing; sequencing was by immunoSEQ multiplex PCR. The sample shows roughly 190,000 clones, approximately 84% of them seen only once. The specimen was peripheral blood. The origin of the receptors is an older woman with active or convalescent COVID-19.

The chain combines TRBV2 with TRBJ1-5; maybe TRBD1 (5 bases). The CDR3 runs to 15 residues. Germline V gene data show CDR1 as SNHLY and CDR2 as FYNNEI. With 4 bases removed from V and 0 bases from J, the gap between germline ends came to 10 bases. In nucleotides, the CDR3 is TGTGCCAGCAGTGTCGGGGGGGTTAGCAATCAGCCCCAGCATTTT. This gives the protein CASSVGGVSNQPQHF.

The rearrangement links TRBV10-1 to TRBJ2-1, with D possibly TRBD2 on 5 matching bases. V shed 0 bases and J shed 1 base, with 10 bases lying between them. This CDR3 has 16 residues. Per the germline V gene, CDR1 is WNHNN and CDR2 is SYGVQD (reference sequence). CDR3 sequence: CASSESALVSYNEQFF. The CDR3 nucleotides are TGCGCCAGCAGTGAGTCTGCACTAGTGTCCTACAATGAGCAGTTCTTC.

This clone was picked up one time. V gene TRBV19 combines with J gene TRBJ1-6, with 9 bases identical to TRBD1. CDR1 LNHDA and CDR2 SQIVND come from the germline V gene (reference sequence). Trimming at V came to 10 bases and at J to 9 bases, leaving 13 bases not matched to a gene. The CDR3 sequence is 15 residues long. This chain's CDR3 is CATKGRDRVFSPLHF. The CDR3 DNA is TGTGCCACCAAGGGGCGGGACAGGGTCTTTTCACCCCTCCACTTT.

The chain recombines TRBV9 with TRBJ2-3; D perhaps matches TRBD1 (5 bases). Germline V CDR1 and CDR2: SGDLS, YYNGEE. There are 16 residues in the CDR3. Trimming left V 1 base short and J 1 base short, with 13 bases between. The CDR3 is CASSVSPQGGTDTQYF. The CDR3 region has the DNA TGTGCCAGCAGCGTATCGCCCCAGGGTGGCACAGATACGCAGTATTTT.

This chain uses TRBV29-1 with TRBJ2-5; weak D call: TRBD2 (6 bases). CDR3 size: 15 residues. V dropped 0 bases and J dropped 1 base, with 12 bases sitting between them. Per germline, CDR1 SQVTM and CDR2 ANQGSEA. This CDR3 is CSVEEGSGLQETQYF. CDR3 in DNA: TGCAGCGTTGAAGAGGGGTCGGGACTCCAAGAGACCCAGTACTTC.

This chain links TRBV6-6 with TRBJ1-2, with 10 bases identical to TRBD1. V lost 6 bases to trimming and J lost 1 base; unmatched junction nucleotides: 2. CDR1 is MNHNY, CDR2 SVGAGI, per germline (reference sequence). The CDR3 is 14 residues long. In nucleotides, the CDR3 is TGTGCCAGCAGAGGGGACAGGGGTAACTATGGCTACACCTTC. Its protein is CASRGDRGNYGYTF.

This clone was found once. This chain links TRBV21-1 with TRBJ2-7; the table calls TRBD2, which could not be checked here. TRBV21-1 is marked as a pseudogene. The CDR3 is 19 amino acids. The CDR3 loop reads CASSKGKREDFLDYYEQYF. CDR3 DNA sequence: TGTGCCAGCAGCAAAGGTAAGCGGGAGGATTTTCTAGACTACTACGAGCAGTACTTC.

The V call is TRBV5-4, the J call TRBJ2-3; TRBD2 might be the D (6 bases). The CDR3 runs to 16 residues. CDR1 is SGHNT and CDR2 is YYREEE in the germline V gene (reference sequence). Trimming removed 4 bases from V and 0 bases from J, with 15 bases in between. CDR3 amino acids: CASSAVERASTDTQYF. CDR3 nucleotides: TGTGCCAGCAGCGCCGTGGAGCGGGCAAGCACAGATACGCAGTATTTT.

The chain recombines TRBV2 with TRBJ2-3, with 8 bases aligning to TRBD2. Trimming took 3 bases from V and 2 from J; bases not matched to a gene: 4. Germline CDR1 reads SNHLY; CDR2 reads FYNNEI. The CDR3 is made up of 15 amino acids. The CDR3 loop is CASSEERGPTDTQYF. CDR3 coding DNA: TGTGCCAGCAGTGAGGAGCGGGGGCCCACAGATACGCAGTATTTT.

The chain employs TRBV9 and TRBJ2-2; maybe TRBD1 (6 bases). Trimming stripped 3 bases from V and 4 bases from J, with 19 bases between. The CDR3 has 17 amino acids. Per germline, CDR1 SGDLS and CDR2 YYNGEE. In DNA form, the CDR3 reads TGTGCCAGCAGCGCCATCCCCGGGACACCTTCCACCGGGGAGCTGTTTTTT. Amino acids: CASSAIPGTPSTGELFF.

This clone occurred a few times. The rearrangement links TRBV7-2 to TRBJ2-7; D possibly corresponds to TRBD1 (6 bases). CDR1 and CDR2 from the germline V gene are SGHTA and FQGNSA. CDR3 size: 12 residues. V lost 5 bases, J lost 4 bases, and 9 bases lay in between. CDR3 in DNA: TGTGCCAGCAGCACCCAGGGGTACGAGCAGTACTTC. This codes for CASSTQGYEQYF.

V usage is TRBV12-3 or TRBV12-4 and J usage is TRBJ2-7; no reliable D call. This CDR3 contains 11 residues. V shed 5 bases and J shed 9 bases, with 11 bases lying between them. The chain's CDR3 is CASSLLVLQYF. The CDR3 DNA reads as TGTGCCAGCAGTCTCCTAGTTTTGCAGTACTTC.

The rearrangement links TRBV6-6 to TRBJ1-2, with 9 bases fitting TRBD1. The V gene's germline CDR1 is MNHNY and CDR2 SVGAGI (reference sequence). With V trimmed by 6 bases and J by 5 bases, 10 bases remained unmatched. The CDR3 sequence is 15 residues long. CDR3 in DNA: TGTGCCAGCAGGCCCCGGGACAGGGACCTTTATGGCTACACCTTC. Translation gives CASRPRDRDLYGYTF.

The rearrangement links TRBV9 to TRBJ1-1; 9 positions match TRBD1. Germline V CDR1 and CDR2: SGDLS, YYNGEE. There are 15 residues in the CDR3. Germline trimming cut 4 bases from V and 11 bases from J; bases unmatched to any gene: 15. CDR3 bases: TGTGCCAGCAGCCCTCAATCACAGGGGGCCGGCTGGGCTTTCTTT. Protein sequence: CASSPQSQGAGWAFF.

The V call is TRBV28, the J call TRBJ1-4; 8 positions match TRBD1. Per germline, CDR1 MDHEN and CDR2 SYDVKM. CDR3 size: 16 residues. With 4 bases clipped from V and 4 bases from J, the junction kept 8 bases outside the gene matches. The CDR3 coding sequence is TGTGCCAGCAGTTACGCAGGGGGCGCACGTAATGAAAAACTGTTTTTT. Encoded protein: CASSYAGGARNEKLFF.

CDR3 amino acids: CASSLAGAAGGSYEQYF. The CDR3 DNA reads as TGTGCCAGCAGCTTAGCGGGGGCAGCGGGAGGATCCTACGAGCAGTACTTC. The gene calls are TRBV7-6 and TRBJ2-7; 9 bases fit TRBD2. This CDR3 comprises 17 residues. Looked up from germline, CDR1 is SGHVS and CDR2 is FNYEAQ. Unmatched junction bases numbered 7, after V lost 0 bases and J lost 1 base.

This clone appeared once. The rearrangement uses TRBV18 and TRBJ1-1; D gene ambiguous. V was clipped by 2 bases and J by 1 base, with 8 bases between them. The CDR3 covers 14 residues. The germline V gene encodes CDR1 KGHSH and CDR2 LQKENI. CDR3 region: CASSPAGRNTEAFF. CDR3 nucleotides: TGTGCCAGCTCACCAGCAGGTAGGAACACTGAAGCTTTCTTT.

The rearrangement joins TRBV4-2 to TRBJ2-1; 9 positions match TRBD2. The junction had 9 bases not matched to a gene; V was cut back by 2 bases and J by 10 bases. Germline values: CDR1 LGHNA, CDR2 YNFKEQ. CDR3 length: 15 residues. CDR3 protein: CASSQIEASGTEQFF. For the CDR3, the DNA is TGTGCCAGCAGCCAAATTGAGGCTAGCGGGACGGAGCAGTTCTTC.

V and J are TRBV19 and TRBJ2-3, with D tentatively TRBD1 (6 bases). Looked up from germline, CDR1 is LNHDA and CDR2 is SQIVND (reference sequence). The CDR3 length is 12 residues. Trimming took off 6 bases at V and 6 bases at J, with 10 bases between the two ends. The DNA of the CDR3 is TGTGCCAGTAGCCAGGGGTCCGATACGCAGTATTTT. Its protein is CASSQGSDTQYF.

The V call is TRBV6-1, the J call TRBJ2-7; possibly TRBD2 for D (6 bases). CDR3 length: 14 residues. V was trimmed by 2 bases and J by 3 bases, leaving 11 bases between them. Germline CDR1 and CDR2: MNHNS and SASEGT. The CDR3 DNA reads TGTGCCAGCAGTGAAAGGGAGGAAAACTACGAGCAGTACTTC. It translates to CASSEREENYEQYF.

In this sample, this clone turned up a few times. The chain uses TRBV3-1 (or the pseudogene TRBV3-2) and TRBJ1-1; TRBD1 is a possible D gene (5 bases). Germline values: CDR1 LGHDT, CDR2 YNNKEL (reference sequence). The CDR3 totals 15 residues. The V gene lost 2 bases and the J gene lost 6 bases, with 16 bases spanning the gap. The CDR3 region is CASSQSFRRGPEAFF. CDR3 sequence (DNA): TGTGCCAGCAGCCAATCTTTCCGGAGGGGCCCTGAAGCTTTCTTT.

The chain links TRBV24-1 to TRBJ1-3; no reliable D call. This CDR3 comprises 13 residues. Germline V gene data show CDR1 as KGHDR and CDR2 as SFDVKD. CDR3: CGEFSTGGNTIYF. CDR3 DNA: TGTGGTGAGTTCTCGACGGGTGGAAACACCATATATTTT.

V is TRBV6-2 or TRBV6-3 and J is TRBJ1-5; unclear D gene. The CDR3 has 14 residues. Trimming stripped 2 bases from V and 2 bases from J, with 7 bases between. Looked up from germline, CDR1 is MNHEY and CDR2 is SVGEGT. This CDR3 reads CASSYVGGNQPQHF. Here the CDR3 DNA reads TGTGCCAGCAGTTACGTCGGGGGCAATCAGCCCCAGCATTTT.

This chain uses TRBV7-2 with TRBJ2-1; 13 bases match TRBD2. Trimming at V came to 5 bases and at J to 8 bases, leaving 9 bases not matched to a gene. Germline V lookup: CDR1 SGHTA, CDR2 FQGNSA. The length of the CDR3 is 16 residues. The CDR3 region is CASSAPTSGRSHEQFF. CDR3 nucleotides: TGTGCCAGCAGCGCCCCGACTAGCGGGAGGTCTCATGAGCAGTTCTTC. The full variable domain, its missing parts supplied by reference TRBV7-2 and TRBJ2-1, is GAGVSQSPSNKVTEKGKDVELRCDPISGHTALYWYRQSLGQGLEFLIYFQGNSAPDKSGLPSDRFSAERTGGSVSTLTIQRTQQEDSAVYLCASSAPTSGRSHEQFFGPGTRLTVL.